The 8 T cell receptor beta chains in this list originate from one sample, sequenced in a study of OX40 agonist ivuxolimab in advanced cancers. Here immunoSEQ multiplex PCR was the method, and the copy in TCRdb shows in-frame clones only, minus some. The sample includes approximately 70,000 clones, around 84% seen only once; the top ten take about 0.76%. The material sequenced was CD4+ or CD8+ T cells sorted from blood, taken in a trial of the OX40 agonist ivuxolimab. All receptors come from an adult with an advanced solid tumor such as melanoma, head and neck, liver or kidney cancer.

This chain connects TRBV18 to TRBJ2-2; maybe TRBD1 (6 bases). The CDR3 sequence is 14 residues long. Trimming cost V 4 bases and J 5 bases, with 11 bases left between them. The V gene's germline CDR1 is KGHSH and CDR2 LQKENI. The CDR3 sequence is CASSRYRETGELFF. CDR3 nucleotide sequence: TGTGCCAGCTCACGGTACAGGGAAACCGGGGAGCTGTTTTTT.

The rearrangement links TRBV11-2 to TRBJ2-5; TRBD2 matches at 7 bases. Per germline, CDR1 SGHAT and CDR2 FQNNGV. V trimming: 6 bases; J trimming: 5 bases; junction bases outside the gene matches: 15. The CDR3 covers 16 residues. The CDR3 sequence is CASRHPGRGDLETQYF. DNA of the CDR3: TGTGCCAGCAGACACCCAGGGAGGGGTGATTTGGAGACCCAGTACTTC.

This rearrangement joins TRBV6-6 to TRBJ1-5; 7 positions match TRBD1. Germline CDR1 and CDR2: MNHNY and SVGAGI (reference sequence). V shed 4 bases and J 4 bases; nucleotides not matched to a gene: 10. CDR3 length: 16 residues. Here the CDR3 DNA reads TGTGCCAGCAGTTCCCCCTACAGGGGAGTTAATCAGCCCCAGCATTTT. Translated, it gives CASSSPYRGVNQPQHF.

The gene calls are TRBV6-5 and TRBJ2-7; D not certain. Germline-derived CDR1 and CDR2 are MNHEY and SVGAGI. This CDR3 contains 13 residues. Deletions cut 2 bases from V and 7 bases from J, with 12 bases between. The CDR3 region has the DNA TGTGCCAGCAGTTACGGGCCCTCGGGTGAGCAGTACTTC. It is translated as CASSYGPSGEQYF.

V usage is TRBV28 and J usage is TRBJ1-2, with D uncertain. The germline V and J ends were trimmed by 4 bases and 4 bases, with 13 bases remaining between them. The V gene's germline CDR1 is MDHEN and CDR2 SYDVKM. CDR3 length: 14 residues. The CDR3 loop reads CASSSLAVTYGYTF. In DNA, the CDR3 is TGTGCCAGCAGTTCCCTCGCAGTTACCTATGGCTACACCTTC.

The V and J genes are TRBV5-4 and TRBJ2-7; 9 nucleotides line up with TRBD1. CDR1 is SGHNT, CDR2 YYREEE, per germline (reference sequence). Trimming took 6 bases from V and 3 from J; bases not matched to a gene: 4. The CDR3 length is 13 residues. CDR3 residues: CASKLTGGYEQYF. The CDR3 coding sequence is TGTGCCAGCAAGCTGACAGGGGGCTACGAGCAGTACTTC.

The CDR3 nucleotides read TGTGCCACAAGGAGGGCGGGTGGCACAGATACGCAGTATTTT. It yields the protein CATRRAGGTDTQYF. The chain links TRBV13 to TRBJ2-3; the D gene is possibly TRBD2 (6 bases). Deletions cut 10 bases from V and 1 base from J, with 15 bases between. The CDR3 loop spans 14 amino acids. Per germline, CDR1 PRHDT and CDR2 FYEKMQ (reference sequence).

The chain has TRBV7-9 and TRBJ2-5; a possible D gene is TRBD1 (5 bases). The CDR3 totals 14 residues. Germline loops: CDR1 SEHNR, CDR2 FQNEAQ (reference sequence). Trimming cost V 5 bases and J 1 base, with 11 bases left between them. Here the CDR3 reads CASSQKGLQETQYF. In DNA form, the CDR3 reads TGTGCCAGCAGCCAAAAGGGGCTCCAAGAGACCCAGTACTTC.